A selection of T cell receptor beta chains follows, all from one sample in a study. TCRdb re-derived calls from the 5' RACE reads in MiXCR, one entry per CDR3 protein. This table has approximately 9,800 distinct CDR3 sequences, 13% to 15% appearing once. The sequencing sample was made of Tregs sorted from blood. These receptors originate from a female donor with breast cancer. The CDR3 runs from the conserved cysteine through the conserved F or W. A D gene is named only where the DNA matches it firmly. A clone size is listed for some rows: how often the clone was seen (once, few, many), or a class if it is expanded.

clone_size,j_call,d_call,v_call,cdr3_aa,cdr3_nt
medium-sized,TRBJ2-7,.,TRBV29-1,CSVITASYEQYF,TGCAGCGTTATCACTGCTTCCTACGAGCAGTACTTC
medium-sized,TRBJ1-2,TRBD1,TRBV4-2,CASSQERTGYGYTF,TGTGCCAGCAGCCAAGAGCGGACAGGCTATGGCTACACCTTC
medium-sized,TRBJ2-5,.,TRBV7-6,CASSISGETQYF,TGTGCCAGCAGCATCAGTGGGGAGACCCAGTACTTC
medium-sized,TRBJ2-3,TRBD2,TRBV20-1,CSARAGLVLDTQYF,TGCAGTGCTAGGGCGGGACTAGTTCTGGATACGCAGTATTTT
.,TRBJ2-5,TRBD2,TRBV19,CASSTLAGGQETQYF,TGTGCCAGTAGTACCCTAGCGGGAGGACAAGAGACCCAGTACTTC
many,TRBJ2-7,TRBD1,TRBV29-1,CSVEAPGQGRGPEQYF,TGCAGCGTTGAAGCACCGGGACAGGGGAGGGGACCCGAGCAGTACTTC
many,TRBJ2-1,TRBD2,TRBV7-9,CASSLPGGRMGLNSYNEQFF,TGTGCCAGCAGCCTCCCGGGGGGACGTATGGGCCTGAACTCCTACAATGAGCAGTTCTTC
.,TRBJ2-3,.,TRBV5-1,CASSLGQTTDTQYF,TGCGCCAGCAGCTTGGGGCAGACCACAGATACGCAGTATTTT
medium-sized,TRBJ2-4,.,TRBV4-3,CASSQDFVTGKNIQYF,TGCGCCAGCAGCCAAGATTTCGTGACAGGAAAAAACATTCAGTACTTC
.,TRBJ2-3,.,TRBV7-8,CASSPGTSTDTQYF,TGTGCCAGCAGCCCAGGGACTTCCACAGATACGCAGTATTTT
.,TRBJ1-5,TRBD1,TRBV5-4,CASSQGGNRDQPQHF,TGTGCCAGCAGTCAGGGGGGCAACAGGGATCAGCCCCAGCATTTT
medium-sized,TRBJ2-3,.,TRBV5-6,CASSFRIIKDTQYF,TGTGCCAGCAGCTTCAGAATTATCAAAGATACGCAGTATTTT
medium-sized,TRBJ2-3,.,TRBV5-1,CASSFKRDWTDTQYF,TGCGCCAGCAGCTTCAAGAGGGATTGGACAGATACGCAGTATTTT
medium-sized,TRBJ1-5,.,TRBV12-3/TRBV12-4,CASSLAGGKQPQHF,TGTGCCAGCAGTTTAGCCGGAGGGAAACAGCCCCAGCATTTT
few,TRBJ1-5,TRBD1,TRBV28,CASSSPGQGNNQPQHF,TGTGCCAGCAGCTCGCCAGGACAGGGGAACAATCAGCCCCAGCATTTT
many,TRBJ1-2,TRBD1,TRBV11-2,CASSRGTGYFYGYTF,TGTGCCAGCAGCCGAGGGACAGGGTACTTCTATGGCTACACCTTC
medium-sized,TRBJ2-7,.,TRBV20-1,CSARTGVSREQYF,TGCAGTGCTAGAACTGGGGTCTCGCGGGAGCAGTACTTC
medium-sized,TRBJ2-3,TRBD2,TRBV5-1,CASSLRSGRGDTQYF,TGCGCCAGCAGCCTGAGGAGCGGGAGAGGAGATACGCAGTATTTT
few,TRBJ2-3,TRBD1,TRBV4-1,CASSQRGQGVPDTQYF,TGCGCCAGCAGCCAAAGGGGACAGGGAGTCCCAGATACGCAGTATTTT
.,TRBJ2-5,.,TRBV5-1,CASTGEPSRARQTQYF,TGCGCCAGCACCGGTGAGCCGAGCAGGGCTCGGCAGACCCAGTACTTC
medium-sized,TRBJ2-3,.,TRBV5-1,CASSLAQSTGTQYF,TGCGCCAGCAGCTTGGCTCAAAGCACAGGTACGCAGTATTTT
many,TRBJ1-3,.,TRBV29-1,CSVTGGNTIYF,TGCAGCGTTACAGGGGGAAACACCATATATTTT
many,TRBJ2-7,.,TRBV7-9,CASSPLPPPTVHEQYF,TGTGCCAGCAGCCCACTACCCCCTCCGACAGTGCACGAGCAGTACTTC
.,TRBJ2-1,TRBD1,TRBV25-1,CASSDARGISHKEQFF,TGTGCCAGCAGTGATGCCAGGGGGATCTCCCACAAGGAGCAGTTCTTC
.,TRBJ2-3,.,TRBV6-2/TRBV6-3,CASKKPLETVTQYF,TGTGCCAGCAAGAAGCCCCTAGAGACGGTTACGCAGTATTTC
medium-sized,TRBJ2-2,TRBD2,TRBV7-3,CASSVTSGSGTGELFF,TGTGCCAGCAGCGTAACTAGCGGGAGTGGAACCGGGGAGCTGTTTTTT
.,TRBJ2-7,.,TRBV5-1,CASSQGRGKSYEQYF,TGCGCCAGCAGCCAAGGACGGGGCAAGTCTTACGAGCAGTACTTC
few,TRBJ2-2,.,TRBV4-1,CASSQGTTNTGELFF,TGCGCCAGCAGCCAAGGGACAACGAACACCGGGGAGCTGTTTTTT
medium-sized,TRBJ1-1,.,TRBV9,CASSVGNLNTEAFF,TGTGCCAGCAGCGTAGGGAACCTAAACACTGAAGCTTTCTTT
many,TRBJ1-2,.,TRBV5-6,CASSLQAHYGYTF,TGTGCCAGCAGCTTACAGGCACACTATGGCTACACCTTC
many,TRBJ2-2,.,TRBV6-1,CASSLANTGELFF,TGTGCCAGCAGTTTGGCGAACACCGGGGAGCTGTTTTTT
many,TRBJ2-1,TRBD1,TRBV5-1,CASRPDRGLYNEQFF,TGCGCCAGCAGACCCGACAGGGGGTTATACAATGAGCAGTTCTTC
many,TRBJ2-7,TRBD2,TRBV7-3,CASSLSSGSYEQYF,TGTGCCAGCAGCTTAAGTAGCGGGAGCTACGAGCAGTACTTC
many,TRBJ2-2,.,TRBV7-2,CASSLGGLLRTGELFF,TGTGCCAGCAGCTTAGGAGGACTTCTCCGGACCGGGGAGCTGTTTTTT
.,TRBJ2-7,TRBD1,TRBV5-4,CASSPGTGGSYEQYF,TGTGCCAGCAGCCCTGGGACAGGGGGGTCCTACGAGCAGTACTTC
many,TRBJ1-1,.,TRBV27,CASSAKGHNLGAFF,TGTGCCAGCAGTGCGAAGGGGCATAATCTGGGGGCTTTCTTT
medium-sized,TRBJ1-5,TRBD1,TRBV7-2,CASSLDRNQPQHF,TGCGCCAGCAGCTTGGACAGGAATCAGCCCCAGCATTTT